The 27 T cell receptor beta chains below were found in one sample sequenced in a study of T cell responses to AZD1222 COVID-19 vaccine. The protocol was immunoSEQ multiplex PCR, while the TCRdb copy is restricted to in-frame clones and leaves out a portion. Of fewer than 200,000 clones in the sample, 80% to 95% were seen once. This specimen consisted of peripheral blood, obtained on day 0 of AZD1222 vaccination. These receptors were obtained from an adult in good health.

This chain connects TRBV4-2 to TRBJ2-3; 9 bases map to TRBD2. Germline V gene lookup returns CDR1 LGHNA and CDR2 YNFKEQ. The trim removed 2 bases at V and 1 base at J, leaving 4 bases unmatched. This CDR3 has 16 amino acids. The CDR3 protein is CASSQPSGKGTDTQYF. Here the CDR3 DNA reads TGTGCCAGCAGCCAACCTAGCGGGAAGGGCACAGATACGCAGTATTTT.

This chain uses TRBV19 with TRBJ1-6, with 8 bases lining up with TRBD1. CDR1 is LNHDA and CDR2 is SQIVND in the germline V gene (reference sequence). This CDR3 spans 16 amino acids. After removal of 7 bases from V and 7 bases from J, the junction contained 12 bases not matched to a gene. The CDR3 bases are TGTGCCAGTACCGACTACGGACAGGGTGGGAATTCACCCCTCCACTTT. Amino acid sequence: CASTDYGQGGNSPLHF. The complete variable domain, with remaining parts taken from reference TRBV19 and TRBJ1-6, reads DGGITQSPKYLFRKEGQNVTLSCEQNLNHDAMYWYRQDPGQGLRLIYYSQIVNDFQKGDIAEGYSVSREKKESFPLTVTSAQKNPTAFYLCASTDYGQGGNSPLHFGNGTRLTVT.

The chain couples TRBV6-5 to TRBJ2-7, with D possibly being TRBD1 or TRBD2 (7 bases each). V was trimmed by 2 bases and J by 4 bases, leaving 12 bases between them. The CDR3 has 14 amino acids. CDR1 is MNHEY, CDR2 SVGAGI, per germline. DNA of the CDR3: TGTGCCAGCAGTTACAGCAGGGGGGGATACGAGCAGTACTTC. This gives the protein CASSYSRGGYEQYF.

In DNA form, the CDR3 reads TGTGCCAGCAGCAATACGAGGGGGCGGGACACTGAAGCTTTCTTT. As protein: CASSNTRGRDTEAFF. The chain couples TRBV21-1 to TRBJ1-1; TRBD1, as called in the table, went unchecked against the DNA. TRBV21-1 is flagged as a pseudogene. The CDR3 has 15 amino acids.

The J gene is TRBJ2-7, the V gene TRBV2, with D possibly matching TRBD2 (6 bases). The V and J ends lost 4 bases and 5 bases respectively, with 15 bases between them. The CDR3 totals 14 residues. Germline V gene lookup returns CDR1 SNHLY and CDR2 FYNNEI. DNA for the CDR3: TGTGCCAGCAGTGCACTAGCTGGGTATAACGAGCAGTACTTC. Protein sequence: CASSALAGYNEQYF.

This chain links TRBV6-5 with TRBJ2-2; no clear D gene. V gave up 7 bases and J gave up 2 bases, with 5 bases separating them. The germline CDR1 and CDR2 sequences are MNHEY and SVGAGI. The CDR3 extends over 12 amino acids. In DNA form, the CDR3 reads TGTGCCAGCAAAAGAAACACCGGGGAGCTGTTTTTT. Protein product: CASKRNTGELFF.

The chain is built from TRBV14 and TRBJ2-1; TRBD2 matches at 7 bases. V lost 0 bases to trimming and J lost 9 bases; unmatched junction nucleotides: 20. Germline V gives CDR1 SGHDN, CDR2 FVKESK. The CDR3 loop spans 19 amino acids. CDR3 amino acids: CASSQDPPSLAGVLAEQFF. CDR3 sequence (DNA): TGTGCCAGCAGCCAAGATCCCCCATCTCTGGCGGGAGTATTGGCTGAGCAGTTCTTC.

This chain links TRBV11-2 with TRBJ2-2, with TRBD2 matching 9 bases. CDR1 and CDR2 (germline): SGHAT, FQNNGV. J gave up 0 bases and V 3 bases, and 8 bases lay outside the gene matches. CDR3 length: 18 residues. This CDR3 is CASSFGAGTSSNTGELFF. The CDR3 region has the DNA TGTGCCAGCAGCTTTGGAGCAGGGACTAGCTCGAACACCGGGGAGCTGTTTTTT.

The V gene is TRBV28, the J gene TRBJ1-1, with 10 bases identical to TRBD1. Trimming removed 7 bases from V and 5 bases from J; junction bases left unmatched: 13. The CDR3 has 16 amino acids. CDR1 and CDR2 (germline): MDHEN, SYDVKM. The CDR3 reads CASIIKKTGGWTEAFF. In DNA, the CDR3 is TGTGCCAGCATTATAAAAAAGACAGGGGGCTGGACTGAAGCTTTCTTT. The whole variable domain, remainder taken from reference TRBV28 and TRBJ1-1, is DVKVTQSSRYLVKRTGEKVFLECVQDMDHENMFWYRQDPGLGLRLIYFSYDVKMKEKGDIPEGYSVSREKKERFSLILESASTNQTSMYLCASIIKKTGGWTEAFFGQGTRLTVV.

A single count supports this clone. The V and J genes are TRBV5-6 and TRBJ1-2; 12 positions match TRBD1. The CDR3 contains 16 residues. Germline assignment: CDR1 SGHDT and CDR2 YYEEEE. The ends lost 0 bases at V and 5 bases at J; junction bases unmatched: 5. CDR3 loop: CASSLAGTGGGYGYTF. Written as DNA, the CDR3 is TGTGCCAGCAGCTTGGCCGGGACAGGGGGCGGTTATGGCTACACCTTC.

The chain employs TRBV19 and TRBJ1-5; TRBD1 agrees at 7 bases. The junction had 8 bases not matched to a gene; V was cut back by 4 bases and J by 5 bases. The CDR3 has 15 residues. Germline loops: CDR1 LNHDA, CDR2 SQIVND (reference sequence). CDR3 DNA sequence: TGTGCCAGTAGTAGAGCCGGGGGACAGCATCAGCCCCAGCATTTT. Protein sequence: CASSRAGGQHQPQHF.

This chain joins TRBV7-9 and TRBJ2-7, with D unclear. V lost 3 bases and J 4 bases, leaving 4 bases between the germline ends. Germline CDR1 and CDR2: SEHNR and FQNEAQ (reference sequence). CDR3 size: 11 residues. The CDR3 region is CASSFNYEQYF. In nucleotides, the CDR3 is TGTGCCAGCAGCTTTAATTACGAGCAGTACTTC.

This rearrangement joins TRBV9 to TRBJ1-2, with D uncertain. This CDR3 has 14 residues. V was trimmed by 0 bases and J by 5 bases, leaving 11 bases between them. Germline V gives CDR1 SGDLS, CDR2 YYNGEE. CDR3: CASSVAEGSYGYTF. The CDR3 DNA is TGTGCCAGCAGCGTAGCTGAGGGTTCGTATGGCTACACCTTC.

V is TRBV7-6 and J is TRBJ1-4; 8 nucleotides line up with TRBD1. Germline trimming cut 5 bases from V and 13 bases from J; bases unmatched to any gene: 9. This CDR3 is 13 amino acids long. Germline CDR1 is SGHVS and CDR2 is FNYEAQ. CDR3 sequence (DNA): TGTGCCAGCAGCCAGGGGCAGGGGGCTGTACTGTTTTTT. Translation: CASSQGQGAVLFF. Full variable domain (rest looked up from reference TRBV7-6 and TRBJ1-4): GAGVSQSPRYKVTKRGQDVALRCDPISGHVSLYWYRQALGQGPEFLTYFNYEAQQDKSGLPNDRFSAERPEGSISTLTIQRTEQRDSAMYRCASSQGQGAVLFFGSGTQLSVL.

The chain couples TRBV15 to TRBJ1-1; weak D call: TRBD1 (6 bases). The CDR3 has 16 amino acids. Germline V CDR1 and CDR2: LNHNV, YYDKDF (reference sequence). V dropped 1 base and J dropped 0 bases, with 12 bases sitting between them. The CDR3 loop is CATSRAEGGMNTEAFF. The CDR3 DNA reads TGTGCCACCAGCAGAGCAGAAGGGGGTATGAACACTGAAGCTTTCTTT.

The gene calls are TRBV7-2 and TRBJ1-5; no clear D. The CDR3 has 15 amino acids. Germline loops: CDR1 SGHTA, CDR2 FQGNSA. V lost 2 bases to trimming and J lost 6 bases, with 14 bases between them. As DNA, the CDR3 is TGTGCCAGCAGCTTAAAGGTCCTGGGAAGTCAGCCCCAGCATTTT. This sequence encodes CASSLKVLGSQPQHF.

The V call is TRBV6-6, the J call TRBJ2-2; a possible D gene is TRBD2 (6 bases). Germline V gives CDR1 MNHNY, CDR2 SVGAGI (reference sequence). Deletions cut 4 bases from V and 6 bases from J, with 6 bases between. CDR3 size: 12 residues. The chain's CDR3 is CASSWGAGELFF. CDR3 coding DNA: TGTGCCAGCAGTTGGGGGGCCGGGGAGCTGTTTTTT.

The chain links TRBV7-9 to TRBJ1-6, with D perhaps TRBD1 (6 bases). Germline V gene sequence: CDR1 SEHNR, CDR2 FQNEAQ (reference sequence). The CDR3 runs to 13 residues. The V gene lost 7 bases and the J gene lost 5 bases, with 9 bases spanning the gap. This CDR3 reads CASKQGNNSPLHF. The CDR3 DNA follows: TGTGCCAGCAAACAGGGAAATAATTCACCCCTCCACTTT.

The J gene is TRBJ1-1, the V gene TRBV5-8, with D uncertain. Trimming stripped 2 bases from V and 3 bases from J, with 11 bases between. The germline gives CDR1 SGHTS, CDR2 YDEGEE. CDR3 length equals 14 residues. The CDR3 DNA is TGTGCCAGCAGCTTTAGTGGAGCCGACACTGAAGCTTTCTTT. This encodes CASSFSGADTEAFF.

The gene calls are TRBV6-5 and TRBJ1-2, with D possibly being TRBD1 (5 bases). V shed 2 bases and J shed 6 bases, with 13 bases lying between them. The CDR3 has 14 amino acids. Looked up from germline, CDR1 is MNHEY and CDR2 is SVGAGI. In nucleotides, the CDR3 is TGTGCCAGCAGTTACGGGGCCAAGAGCCATGGCTACACCTTC. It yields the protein CASSYGAKSHGYTF.

For the CDR3, the DNA is TGTGCCAGCAGTCGGTCGACAGATACGCAGTATTTT. It yields the protein CASSRSTDTQYF. This chain connects TRBV7-9 to TRBJ2-3; D gene unclear. Germline CDR1 reads SEHNR; CDR2 reads FQNEAQ (reference sequence). Trimming took 6 bases from V and 3 from J, leaving 7 bases between them. The CDR3 is made up of 12 amino acids.

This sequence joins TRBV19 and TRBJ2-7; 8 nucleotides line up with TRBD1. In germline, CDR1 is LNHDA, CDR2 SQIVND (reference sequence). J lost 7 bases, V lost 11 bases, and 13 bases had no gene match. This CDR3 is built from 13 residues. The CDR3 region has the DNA TGTGCCGCTTCGACAGGGGCGACGGGGGAGCAGTACTTC. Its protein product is CAASTGATGEQYF.

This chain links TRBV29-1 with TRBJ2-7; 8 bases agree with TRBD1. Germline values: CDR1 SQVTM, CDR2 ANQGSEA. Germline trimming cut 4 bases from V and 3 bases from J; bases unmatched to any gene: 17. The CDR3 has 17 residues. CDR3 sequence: CSVVGDRRTGSLYEQYF. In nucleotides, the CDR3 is TGCAGCGTTGTGGGGGATCGGCGGACAGGGTCCCTCTACGAGCAGTACTTC.

CDR3 sequence: CASSYRGSNQPQHF. The CDR3 bases are TGTGCCAGCAGTTACCGAGGGAGCAATCAGCCCCAGCATTTT. The chain joins TRBV6-5 to TRBJ1-5, with no clear D. Germline loops: CDR1 MNHEY, CDR2 SVGAGI. Trimming shortened V by 2 bases and J by 1 base, and 6 bases separated the two germline ends. The CDR3 has 14 amino acids.

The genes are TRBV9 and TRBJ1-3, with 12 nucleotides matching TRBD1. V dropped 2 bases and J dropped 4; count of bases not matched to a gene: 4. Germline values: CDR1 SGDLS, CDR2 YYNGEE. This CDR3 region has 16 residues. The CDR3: CASSVRDRGRGNTIYF. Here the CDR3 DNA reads TGTGCCAGCAGCGTCCGGGACAGGGGGCGCGGAAACACCATATATTTT.

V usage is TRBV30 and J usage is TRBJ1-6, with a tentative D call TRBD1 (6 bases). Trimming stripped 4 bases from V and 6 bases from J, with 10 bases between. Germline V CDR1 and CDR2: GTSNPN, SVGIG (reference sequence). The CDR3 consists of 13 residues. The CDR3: CAWTGVPNSPLHF. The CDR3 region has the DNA TGTGCCTGGACAGGGGTTCCTAATTCACCCCTCCACTTT.

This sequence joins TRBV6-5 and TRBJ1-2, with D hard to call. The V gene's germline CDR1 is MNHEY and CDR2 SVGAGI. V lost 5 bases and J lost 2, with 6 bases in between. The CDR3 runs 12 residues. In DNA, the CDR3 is TGTGCCAGCAGTCGACCAAACTATGGCTACACCTTC. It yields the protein CASSRPNYGYTF.